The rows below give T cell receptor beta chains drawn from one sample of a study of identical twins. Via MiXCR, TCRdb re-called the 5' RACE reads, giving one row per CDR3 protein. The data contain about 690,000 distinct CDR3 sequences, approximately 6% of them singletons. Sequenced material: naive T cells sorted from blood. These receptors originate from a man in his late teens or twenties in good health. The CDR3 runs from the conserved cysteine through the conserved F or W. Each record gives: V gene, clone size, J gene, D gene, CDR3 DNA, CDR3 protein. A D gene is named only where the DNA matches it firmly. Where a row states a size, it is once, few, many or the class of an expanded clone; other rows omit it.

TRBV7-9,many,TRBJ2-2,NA,TGTGCCAGCAGCTTAGGCCCCAACCTAAACACCGGGGAGCTGTTTTTT,CASSLGPNLNTGELFF
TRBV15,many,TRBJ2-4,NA,TGTGCCACCAGCAGACAACAGGGAGACAAAAACATTCAGTACTTC,CATSRQQGDKNIQYF
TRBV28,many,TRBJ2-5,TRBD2,TGTGCCAGCAGGACTCGACTAGCGGCTTCGCAAGAGACCCAGTACTTC,CASRTRLAASQETQYF
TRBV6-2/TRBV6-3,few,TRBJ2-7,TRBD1,TGTGCCAGCTCGGGACAGTACGTCACCGAGCAGTACTTC,CASSGQYVTEQYF
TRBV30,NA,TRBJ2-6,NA,TGTGCCTGGAGTGGGCAGGTACACCGCTCTGGGGCCAACGTCCTGACTTTC,CAWSGQVHRSGANVLTF
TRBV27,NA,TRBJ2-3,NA,TGTGCCAGCAGGGAGGTAGTTTCCACAGATACGCAGTATTTT,CASREVVSTDTQYF
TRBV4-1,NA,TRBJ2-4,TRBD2,TGCGCCAGCAGCCAAGTAGCGGGAGTAGCCAAAAACATTCAGTACTTC,CASSQVAGVAKNIQYF
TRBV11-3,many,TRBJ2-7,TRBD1,TGTGCCAGCAGCGGCCAGACAGGGGATTACTACGAGCAGTACTTC,CASSGQTGDYYEQYF
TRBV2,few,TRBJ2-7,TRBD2,TGTGCCAGCAGCGATCGGGGACTAGCGGGAGCCTACGAGCAGTACTTC,CASSDRGLAGAYEQYF
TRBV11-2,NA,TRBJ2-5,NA,TGTGCCAGCAGCGGTGCATGGGCCAAAGAGACCCAGTACTTC,CASSGAWAKETQYF
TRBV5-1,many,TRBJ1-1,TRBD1,TGCGCCAGCAGCTACGGACAGGAAGCTGAAGCTTTCTTT,CASSYGQEAEAFF
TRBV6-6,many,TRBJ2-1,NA,TGTGCCAGCGGGGGGTATGGGGCCAATGAGCAGTTCTTC,CASGGYGANEQFF
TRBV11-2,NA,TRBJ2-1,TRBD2,TGTGCCAGCAGCTCATGGACTAGCGGGGTGAGCTCCTACAATGAGCAGTTCTTC,CASSSWTSGVSSYNEQFF
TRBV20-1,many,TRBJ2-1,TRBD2,TGCAGTGCTAGAATCTCCAGCGGGAGGGTTGAGCAGTTCTTC,CSARISSGRVEQFF
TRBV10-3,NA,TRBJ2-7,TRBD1,TGTGCCATCAGTGCTGAAACCCTTGGGACAGCCTACGAGCAGTACTTC,CAISAETLGTAYEQYF
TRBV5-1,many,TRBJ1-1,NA,TGTGCCAGCAGTTTAACAGTGAACACTGAAGCTTTCTTT,CASSLTVNTEAFF
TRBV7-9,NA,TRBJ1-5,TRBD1,TGTGCCAGCAGCAAGACAGGGAATCATCAGCCCCAGCATTTT,CASSKTGNHQPQHF
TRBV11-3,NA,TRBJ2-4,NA,TGTGCCAGCAGCTTAGGAGGGAATCTAGCCAAAAACATTCAGTACTTC,CASSLGGNLAKNIQYF